These T cell receptor beta chains were read from a single sample in a study of beta chain features in type 1 diabetes. The data were produced by immunoSEQ multiplex PCR, yet TCRdb's version contains in-frame clones alone and is incomplete. The repertoire holds around 350,000 clones, with roughly an eighth as singletons. Sequenced sample: naive CD4+ T cells from blood. These receptors all come from a man aged 18 to 29 in good health. Each CDR3 is given with its conserved first and last residue. A D gene is named only where the DNA matches it firmly. Clone size, where shown, is once, few, many, or a class for clones that have expanded.

D gene,clone size,V gene,J gene,CDR3 DNA,CDR3 protein
-,-,TRBV29-1,TRBJ2-2,TGCAGCGTCAGGACAGCGAACACCGGGGAGCTGTTTTTT,CSVRTANTGELFF
-,few,TRBV5-1,TRBJ2-7,TGCGCCAGCAGCTTGGTTACAGGGACCTCCTACGAGCAGTACTTC,CASSLVTGTSYEQYF
-,-,TRBV5-1,TRBJ1-4,TGCGCCAGCAGCTTGGGCGGCGGAACAACTAATGAAAAACTGTTTTTT,CASSLGGGTTNEKLFF
TRBD1,few,TRBV30,TRBJ1-5,TGTGCCTGGAGTGTAATAGGGGGCAGCAATCAGCCCCAGCATTTT,CAWSVIGGSNQPQHF
TRBD1,-,TRBV18,TRBJ1-2,TGTGCCAGCTCACCACGAGCGGGACAGGGAGTAAACTATGGCTACACCTTC,CASSPRAGQGVNYGYTF
-,-,TRBV6-4,TRBJ1-1,TGTGCCAGCAGCGCAGGGGCGAGCACTGAAGCTTTCTTT,CASSAGASTEAFF
TRBD2,-,TRBV7-7,TRBJ2-1,TGTGCTAGCAGCTTAACACCGGGACTAGCGGCCTACAATGAGCAGTTCTTC,CASSLTPGLAAYNEQFF
TRBD2,-,TRBV15,TRBJ2-7,TGTGCCACCAGCAGAGGGGGACTAGCGGGCGAGTTCTACGAGCAGTACTTC,CATSRGGLAGEFYEQYF
TRBD2,-,TRBV6-6,TRBJ2-3,TGTGCCAGCACAGGGACTAGCGGCACAGATACGCAGTATTTT,CASTGTSGTDTQYF
-,-,TRBV9,TRBJ1-1,TGTGCCAGCAGCGTAGCTACCGGGTGGGACACTGAAGCTTTCTTT,CASSVATGWDTEAFF
TRBD2,-,TRBV4-1,TRBJ2-1,TGCGCCAGCAGCCAGGTAACTAGCGGGAGGAAGGTTGAGCAGTTCTTC,CASSQVTSGRKVEQFF
-,-,TRBV5-4,TRBJ2-3,TGTGCCAGCAGCGGAGGACCTAGCACAGATACGCAGTATTTT,CASSGGPSTDTQYF
-,-,TRBV18,TRBJ1-1,TGTGCCAGCTCACCCTCGGGTCGGAACACTGAAGCTTTCTTT,CASSPSGRNTEAFF
-,-,TRBV5-4,TRBJ1-2,TGTGCCAGCAGCGAGGGAGCGGGGGACGGCTACACCTTC,CASSEGAGDGYTF
-,few,TRBV29-1,TRBJ1-1,TGCAGCGGTGCTACCGGGAGCCAGAACACTGAAGCTTTCTTT,CSGATGSQNTEAFF
-,few,TRBV6-5,TRBJ1-5,TGTGCCAGCAGTGAGAATCAGCCCCAGCATTTT,CASSENQPQHF
TRBD1,-,TRBV19,TRBJ1-4,TGTGCCAGTAGTACAACCGGGACAGCAAATGAAAAACTGTTTTTT,CASSTTGTANEKLFF
TRBD1,-,TRBV30,TRBJ1-3,TGTGCCTGGAACGTCGGACAGGGGGCTGGAAACACCATATATTTT,CAWNVGQGAGNTIYF
TRBD1,few,TRBV7-9,TRBJ2-5,TGTGCCAGCAGCTACTGGGACAGCCAAGAGACCCAGTACTTC,CASSYWDSQETQYF
-,-,TRBV4-2,TRBJ2-5,TGTGCCAGCAGCCAAGATGCAGGGAGGGAGACCCAGTACTTC,CASSQDAGRETQYF
TRBD1,few,TRBV30,TRBJ1-5,TGTGCCTGGACCCCCGGGACAGGGGATCAGCCCCAGCATTTT,CAWTPGTGDQPQHF
TRBD1,-,TRBV15,TRBJ1-5,TGTGCCACCAACAGGGGCGATCAGCCCCAGCATTTT,CATNRGDQPQHF
TRBD2,few,TRBV7-6,TRBJ2-3,TGTGCCAGCAGCACGAGAGCGGGGGCCTGGGGGACGCAGTATTTT,CASSTRAGAWGTQYF
TRBD2,-,TRBV4-2,TRBJ2-1,TGTGCCAGCAGCCAGGGGGGAGCGGGAGACTACAATGAGCAGTTCTTC,CASSQGGAGDYNEQFF
-,-,TRBV10-3,TRBJ1-1,TGTGCCATCATCCGCGACACTGAAGCTTTCTTT,CAIIRDTEAFF
-,-,TRBV29-1,TRBJ2-1,TGCAGCGTGACCTGGAGTAGCGGACTTTACAATGAGCAGTTCTTC,CSVTWSSGLYNEQFF
-,-,TRBV7-6,TRBJ2-7,TGTGCCAGCAGCTTGCGGGGGCGCACAAGCGAGCAGTACTTC,CASSLRGRTSEQYF
TRBD1,few,TRBV5-4,TRBJ1-3,TGTGCCAGCAGTCGACGGGACAGGGCGAACTCTGGAAACACCATATATTTT,CASSRRDRANSGNTIYF
-,few,TRBV2,TRBJ2-3,TGTGCCAGCAGGGACACGCATCCCCCGAGGCTGGGAGATACGCAGTATTTT,CASRDTHPPRLGDTQYF
TRBD2,-,TRBV4-3,TRBJ2-5,TGCGCCAGCAGCCAATATAGCGGGAGGGATTCTTACCAAGAGACCCAGTACTTC,CASSQYSGRDSYQETQYF
-,few,TRBV28,TRBJ2-1,TGTGCCAGCCAAGACTTTGCAGGGAGGTTCGCTGAGCAGTTCTTC,CASQDFAGRFAEQFF
-,-,TRBV4-3,TRBJ1-3,TGCGCCAGCAGCGGACGGGGAGGGGGGCATAGAAACACCATATATTTT,CASSGRGGGHRNTIYF
-,-,TRBV7-2,TRBJ1-2,TGTGCCAGCAGCTCGACAGAATATGGCTACACCTTC,CASSSTEYGYTF
-,-,TRBV5-4,TRBJ2-3,TGTGCCAGCAGCTTGGGGGCAGGGCCAGATACGCAGTATTTT,CASSLGAGPDTQYF
-,-,TRBV19,TRBJ2-1,TGTGCCAGTAGTACGACAGGTCATCTATCCTACAATGAGCAGTTCTTC,CASSTTGHLSYNEQFF
TRBD2,few,TRBV29-1,TRBJ2-2,TGCAGCGTTGGTAAGCGGGAGGCGGCCGGGGAGCTGTTTTTT,CSVGKREAAGELFF
-,few,TRBV28,TRBJ1-2,TGTGCCAGCAGTAGATCAGGGTTGGCTGGCTACACCTTC,CASSRSGLAGYTF
-,-,TRBV6-6,TRBJ1-5,TGTGCCAGCAGACCCTCTGACGGGTGGATGCCCCAGCATTTT,CASRPSDGWMPQHF
TRBD2,-,TRBV29-1,TRBJ2-2,TGCAGCGTTCCGGGACTAGCGGGGGGGCGCGGGGAGCTGTTTTTT,CSVPGLAGGRGELFF
TRBD1,-,TRBV7-9,TRBJ2-7,TGTGCCAGCAGCTCGACAGGGTACGAGCAGTACTTC,CASSSTGYEQYF